Listed below are T cell receptor beta chains from one sample, sequenced in a study of Graves' ophthalmopathy and Graves' hyperthyroidism. TCRdb recomputed calls from the multiplex PCR reads with MiXCR, one row per CDR3 protein. The table includes around 590,000 distinct CDR3 sequences, about 35% detected once. The material sequenced was peripheral blood or thyroid tissue (not recorded which). All receptors come from an adult man with Graves' hyperthyroidism. The CDR3 runs from the conserved cysteine through the conserved F or W. The D gene is left open where the match is weak. Expanded clones get a size class; other rows say once, few or many, or leave the size out.

abundance	d_gene	v_gene	j_gene	CDR3nt	CDR3aa
NA	TRBD1	TRBV7-9	TRBJ2-1	TGTGCCAGCAGCAAGGACAGGGTGGGCAATGAGCAGTTCTTC	CASSKDRVGNEQFF
NA	NA	TRBV29-1	TRBJ2-7	TGCAGCGTTGAAGCTTTTTCTCAGTCCGAGCAGTACTTC	CSVEAFSQSEQYF
NA	NA	TRBV5-1	TRBJ1-1	TGCGCCAGCAGCTTGGACCCGGGGAACCCTGAAGCTTTCTTT	CASSLDPGNPEAFF
few	NA	TRBV10-3	TRBJ2-5	TGTGCCATCAGTGACGGATGGCGGGCCCAGTACTTC	CAISDGWRAQYF
NA	TRBD2	TRBV20-1	TRBJ2-7	TGCAGTGCAACCCGGCTGCGGGAGTCCTCCTACGAGCAGTACTTC	CSATRLRESSYEQYF
few	NA	TRBV6-5	TRBJ1-5	TGTGCCAGCAGTACACAGGGACTCTCTCAGCCCCAGCATTTT	CASSTQGLSQPQHF
NA	NA	TRBV7-2	TRBJ2-1	TGTGCCAGCAGCTTATTGGGACACAATGAGCAGTTCTTC	CASSLLGHNEQFF
many	NA	TRBV6-1	TRBJ2-2	TGTGCCAGCAGTGAGCTGCTCCTCACCGGGGAGCTGTTTTTT	CASSELLLTGELFF
many	NA	TRBV24-1	TRBJ1-2	TGTGCCACCAGTGATTTTTCAGGTCTCGAGGGCTACACCTTC	CATSDFSGLEGYTF
many	TRBD2	TRBV6-5	TRBJ2-5	TGTGCCAGCAGTTATGGGGCTAGCGGCCAAGAGACCCAGTACTTC	CASSYGASGQETQYF
few	TRBD1	TRBV6-6	TRBJ1-2	TGTGCCAGCAGTTTGGGGACAGGGGGCTATCCGGATGGCTACACCTTC	CASSLGTGGYPDGYTF
NA	NA	TRBV2	TRBJ1-5	TGTGCCAGCAGTGAGCTGTCAGTTAATCAGCCCCAGCATTTT	CASSELSVNQPQHF
NA	NA	TRBV30	TRBJ1-2	TGTGCCTGGAGTGCATCGACAGTCTATGGCTACACCTTC	CAWSASTVYGYTF
NA	NA	TRBV6-1	TRBJ2-7	TGTGCCAGCAGATGGAGTGCTTCGGTACTCCTCTACGAGCAGTACTTC	CASRWSASVLLYEQYF
many	TRBD2	TRBV5-1	TRBJ2-2	TGCGCCAGCAGCTCCGAGAGTGGGAGGGACTACACCGGGGAGCTGTTTTTT	CASSSESGRDYTGELFF